The rows below give T cell receptor beta chains drawn from one sample of a study of cytomegalovirus exposure and HLA in healthy donors. Clones were sequenced by immunoSEQ multiplex PCR, and TCRdb holds only the in-frame ones, with some missing. This table has under 200,000 clones, over 75% appearing once. The material sequenced was PBMCs. These receptors all stem from a man in his sixties in good health and CMV-seronegative. The CDR3 runs from the conserved cysteine through the conserved F or W. The D gene is left open where the match is weak. Size is omitted from some rows. Given values are once, few, many or a class for expanded clones.

few | TRBJ1-3 | TRBV19 | NA | CASSIGTGNTIYF | TGTGCCAGTAGTATCGGGACTGGAAACACCATATATTTT
NA | TRBJ1-1 | TRBV27 | TRBD1 | CASSLSAGGNTEAFF | TGTGCCAGCAGTTTATCTGCAGGGGGAAACACTGAAGCTTTCTTT
NA | TRBJ1-1 | TRBV21-1 | NA | CASSNYRGRNTEAFF | TGTGCCAGCAGCAACTATAGGGGTAGGAACACTGAAGCTTTCTTT
once | TRBJ1-4 | TRBV19 | TRBD1 | CASWKGTGRNEKLFF | TGTGCCAGTTGGAAAGGGACAGGTCGAAATGAAAAACTGTTTTTT
few | TRBJ2-2 | TRBV5-6 | TRBD1 | CASSPLDRGNTGELFF | TGTGCCAGCAGCCCTTTAGACAGGGGGAACACCGGGGAGCTGTTTTTT
once | TRBJ2-6 | TRBV11-2 | NA | CASSPMAGANVLTF | TGTGCCAGCAGCCCCATGGCCGGGGCCAACGTCCTGACTTTC
NA | TRBJ1-1 | TRBV20-1 | TRBD1 | CSAPDRGSLDF | TGCAGTGCTCCCGACAGGGGTTCTCTGGATTTT
few | TRBJ2-3 | TRBV15 | NA | CATRTGLSTDTQYF | TGTGCCACCAGAACGGGTCTAAGCACAGATACGCAGTATTTT
few | TRBJ2-7 | TRBV29-1 | NA | CSVELRDEQYF | TGCAGCGTTGAACTCAGGGATGAGCAGTACTTC
NA | TRBJ2-7 | TRBV10-2 | TRBD1 | CASSSQGDAEQYF | TGCGCCAGCAGTTCGCAGGGGGACGCCGAGCAGTACTTC
NA | TRBJ1-1 | TRBV29-1 | TRBD1 | CSVGQGANLLNTEAFF | TGCAGCGTGGGACAGGGGGCCAACTTATTGAACACTGAAGCTTTCTTT
NA | TRBJ2-2 | TRBV6-9 | NA | CASGLPGCGNTGELFF | TGTGCCAGCGGCCTGCCTGGGTGCGGTAACACCGGGGAGCTGTTTTTT
NA | TRBJ2-7 | TRBV7-2 | NA | CASSRTAVTYEQYF | TGTGCCAGCAGCCGGACAGCAGTAACCTACGAGCAGTACTTC
NA | TRBJ2-7 | TRBV6-1 | TRBD1 | CASRSPGQGAIEQYF | TGTGCCAGCAGGAGCCCGGGACAGGGGGCCATCGAGCAGTACTTC
NA | TRBJ1-2 | TRBV5-1 | TRBD1 | CASSPTDRGQNGYTF | TGCGCCAGCAGCCCGACGGACAGGGGGCAGAATGGCTACACCTTC
NA | TRBJ1-1 | TRBV7-6 | NA | CASSSLPNTEAFF | TGTGCCAGCAGCTCCCTACCGAACACTGAAGCTTTCTTT
NA | TRBJ1-1 | TRBV5-1 | NA | CASSLTGGVTNTEAFF | TGCGCCAGCAGCCTCACGGGGGGGGTAACGAACACTGAAGCCTTCTTT
few | TRBJ2-5 | TRBV10-2 | NA | CASSTGETQYF | TGCGCCAGCTCGACAGGAGAGACCCAGTACTTC